This T cell receptor beta chain was identified during a study of control samples from healthy donors and cancer patients. The method was immunoSEQ multiplex PCR; TCRdb's version includes in-frame clones alone and lacks a portion of them. The table shows 200,000 or so clones, with just under 95% occurring only once. Germline CDR1 is SGHVS and CDR2 is FQNEAQ. V gave up 4 bases and J gave up 4 bases, with 13 bases separating them. The CDR3 has 14 amino acids. The chain uses TRBV7-8 and TRBJ1-2; D remains unclear. The sequenced sample was blood. This receptor was identified in a man aged 50 to 59 in good health. The CDR3 sequence: CASSSQPSSYGYTF. In nucleotides, the CDR3 is TGTGCCAGCAGCTCCCAACCATCAAGCTATGGCTACACCTTC. Drawing the rest from reference TRBV7-8 and TRBJ1-2, the complete variable domain is GAGVSQSPRYKVAKRGQDVALRCDPISGHVSLFWYQQALGQGPEFLTYFQNEAQLDKSGLPSDRFFAERPEGSVSTLKIQRTQQEDSAVYLCASSSQPSSYGYTFGSGTRLTVV.